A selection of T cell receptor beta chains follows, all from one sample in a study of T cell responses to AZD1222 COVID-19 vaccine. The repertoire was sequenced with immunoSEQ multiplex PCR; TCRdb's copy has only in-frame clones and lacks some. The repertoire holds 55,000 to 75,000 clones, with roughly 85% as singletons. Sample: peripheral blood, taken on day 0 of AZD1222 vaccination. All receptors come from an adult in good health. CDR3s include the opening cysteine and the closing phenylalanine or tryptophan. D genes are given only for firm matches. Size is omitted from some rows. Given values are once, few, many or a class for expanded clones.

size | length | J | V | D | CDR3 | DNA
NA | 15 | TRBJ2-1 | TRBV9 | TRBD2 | CASNPGGFSYNEQFF | TGTGCCAGCAACCCGGGGGGTTTCTCCTACAATGAGCAGTTCTTC
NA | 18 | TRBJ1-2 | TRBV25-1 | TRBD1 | CASSGNSGTGIGWRGYTF | TGTGCCAGCAGTGGAAACTCCGGGACAGGGATAGGGTGGAGGGGCTACACCTTC
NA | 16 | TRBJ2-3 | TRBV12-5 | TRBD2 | CASGLPLGLETDTQYF | TGTGCTAGTGGTTTGCCTCTGGGACTAGAAACTGATACGCAGTATTTT
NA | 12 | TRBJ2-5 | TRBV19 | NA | CASKEGGETQYF | TGTGCCAGTAAGGAAGGTGGAGAGACCCAGTACTTC
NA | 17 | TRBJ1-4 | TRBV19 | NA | CASSYSRDTKLGEKLFF | TGTGCCAGTAGCTACTCCCGGGACACCAAGTTGGGGGAAAAACTGTTTTTT
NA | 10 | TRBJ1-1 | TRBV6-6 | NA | CAGGATEAFF | TGTGCTGGGGGAGCCACTGAAGCTTTCTTT
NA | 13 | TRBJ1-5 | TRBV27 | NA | CASSLVLGRTQHF | TGTGCCAGCAGTTTAGTATTGGGTCGGACCCAGCATTTT
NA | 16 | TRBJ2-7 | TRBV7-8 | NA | CASTNSPPAYRGEQYF | TGTGCCAGCACCAACTCACCGCCGGCCTACCGAGGCGAGCAGTACTTC
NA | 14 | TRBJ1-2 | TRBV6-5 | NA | CASSYSGTAGGYTF | TGTGCCAGCAGTTACTCAGGCACAGCGGGTGGATACACCTTC
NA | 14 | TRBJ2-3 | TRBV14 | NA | CASSPGVHTDTQYF | TGTGCCAGCAGCCCAGGGGTCCACACAGATACGCAGTATTTT
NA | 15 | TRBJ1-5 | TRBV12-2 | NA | CASRLARSANQPQHF | TGTGCAAGTCGCTTAGCAAGGTCAGCCAATCAGCCCCAGCATTTT
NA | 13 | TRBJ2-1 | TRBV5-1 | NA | CASSYGLPAQQFF | TGCGCCAGCAGCTACGGGTTGCCCGCTCAGCAGTTCTTC
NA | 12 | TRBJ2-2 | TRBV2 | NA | CASSQRTGELFF | TGTGCCAGCAGTCAGAGAACCGGGGAGCTGTTTTTT
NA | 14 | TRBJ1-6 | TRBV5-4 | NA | CASSLRGDNSPLHF | TGTGCCAGCAGCTTGAGGGGTGATAATTCACCCCTCCACTTT
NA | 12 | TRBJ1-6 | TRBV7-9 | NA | CASSFDGRPLHF | TGTGCCAGCAGCTTCGATGGTAGACCCCTCCACTTT
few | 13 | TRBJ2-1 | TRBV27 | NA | CASSPTRYNEQFF | TGTGCCAGCAGTCCGACAAGATACAATGAGCAGTTCTTC
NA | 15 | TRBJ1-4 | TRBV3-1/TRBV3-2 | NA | CASSQDYQGGEKLFF | TGTGCCAGCAGCCAAGATTATCAGGGTGGTGAAAAACTGTTTTTT
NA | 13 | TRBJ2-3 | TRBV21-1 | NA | CAPGTSGTDTQYF | TGTGCCCCGGGAACATCTGGCACAGATACGCAGTATTTT
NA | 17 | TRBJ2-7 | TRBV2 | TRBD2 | CASTPGASGGSSYEQYF | TGTGCCAGCACCCCGGGGGCTAGCGGGGGGAGCTCCTACGAGCAGTACTTC
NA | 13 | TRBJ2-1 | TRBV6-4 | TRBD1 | CASSRGTGLEQFF | TGTGCCAGCAGCCGCGGGACAGGTCTTGAGCAGTTCTTC
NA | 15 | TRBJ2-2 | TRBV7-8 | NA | CASSAAGRETGELFF | TGTGCCAGCAGCGCGGCAGGGAGAGAGACCGGGGAGCTGTTTTTT
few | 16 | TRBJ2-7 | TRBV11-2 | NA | CASSRIAGRRGYEQYF | TGTGCCAGCAGCCGTATTGCGGGACGGCGCGGGTACGAGCAGTACTTC
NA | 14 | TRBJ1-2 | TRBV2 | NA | CASSARPSKGGYTF | TGTGCCAGCAGTGCGAGACCCTCAAAGGGTGGCTACACCTTC
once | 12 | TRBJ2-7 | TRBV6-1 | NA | CASSEVLYEQYF | TGTGCCAGCAGTGAAGTTCTTTACGAGCAGTACTTC
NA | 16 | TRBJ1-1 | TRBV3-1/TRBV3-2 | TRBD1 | CASSQAGTGLNTEAFF | TGTGCCAGCAGCCAAGCGGGGACAGGGCTGAACACTGAAGCTTTCTTT
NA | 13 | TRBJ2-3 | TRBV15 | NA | CATSRDHADTQYF | TGTGCCACCAGCAGAGATCATGCGGATACGCAGTATTTT
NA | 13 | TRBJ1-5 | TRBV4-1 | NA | CASSQVDDQPQHF | TGCGCCAGCAGCCAAGTGGATGATCAGCCCCAGCATTTT
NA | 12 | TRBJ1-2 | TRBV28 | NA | CASSRRARGYTF | TGTGCCAGCAGCCGGAGGGCACGGGGCTACACCTTC
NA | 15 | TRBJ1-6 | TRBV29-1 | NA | CSVEDRPARDSPLHF | TGCAGCGTTGAAGATAGGCCAGCTCGAGACTCACCCCTCCACTTT
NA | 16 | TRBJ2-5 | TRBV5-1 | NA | CASSPRGPQVEETQYF | TGCGCCAGCAGCCCCAGGGGCCCTCAGGTGGAAGAGACCCAGTACTTC